Following are 2 T cell receptor beta chains from one sample sequenced in a study of shared clonotypes between healthy human individuals. Sequencing used immunoSEQ multiplex PCR; TCRdb keeps in-frame clones, though not all of them. The data show roughly 2 million clones, around 96% seen once. The naive CD8 fraction comprised CD45RO-negative cells positively selected for CCR7 and excluded terminally differentiated effector memory CD45RA+ cells. Sequenced: naive CD8+ T cells sorted from blood. The receptors here all came from a man in his late teens or twenties in good health.

In its sample, this clone was seen once. V usage is TRBV6-5 and J usage is TRBJ2-7; perhaps TRBD1 as D (5 bases). The CDR3 covers 15 residues. V was shortened by 2 bases and J by 2 bases, with 13 bases between the two germline ends. Germline CDR1 and CDR2: MNHEY and SVGAGI. The CDR3 here is CASSYGAGPAYEQYF. The CDR3, as DNA: TGTGCCAGCAGTTACGGGGCAGGGCCAGCCTACGAGCAGTACTTC.

The chain couples TRBV30 to TRBJ1-3; no firm D call. Between the trimmed V and J ends, which lost 5 bases and 0 bases, there was a span of 8 bases. Germline-derived CDR1 and CDR2 are GTSNPN and SVGIG (reference sequence). This CDR3 comprises 13 residues. The CDR3 region is CAWVINSGNTIYF. Written as DNA, the CDR3 is TGTGCCTGGGTGATAAACTCTGGAAACACCATATATTTT.